What follows describes a single T cell receptor beta chain. The target of this receptor is not known. No qualities accompany the bases; no much larger clone lies one base away. The treatment or condition label here, explained by the study, means: around 19 received Ad26.COV2.S at low or high dose, single or two shots; 5 received placebo; per-sample allocation not given. Repertoires of vaccine and placebo recipients were sequenced from samples taken on day 63 after the first injection. Cohort 1b enrolled 25 to 30 adults aged 18-55 years at a single site in Boston, USA, between 29 July and 7 August 2020. Ad26.COV2.S consisted of a replication-incompetent adenovirus type 26 vector by which a prefusion-stabilized SARS-CoV-2 spike protein from the original Wuhan strain was expressed. In the germline V gene (reference sequence), CDR1 corresponds to MNHEY and CDR2 to SMNVEV. The junction shows trimming of 5 bases on V and 8 bases on J, and the gene matches do not reach 8 bases of it. The CDR3 runs 15 residues from the cysteine to the phenylalanine. Only the CDR3 part of the read is kept: 45 bases, read in frame from the first base.

These data are taken from a study of Ad26.COV2.S vaccination and SARS-CoV-2 variants (dated by TCRdb to 2020 to 2023). Regarding the research as a whole: Vaccine-arm donors came from COV1001, a multicentre, randomized, double-blind, placebo-controlled phase I-IIa trial of Ad26.COV2.S in healthy adults. Ad26.COV2.S was administered intramuscularly at a dose of 5x10^10 or 1x10^11 viral particles, either as one shot or as two shots given 56 days apart. The specificity and breadth of SARS-CoV-2-reactive T cell receptors after Ad26.COV2.S vaccination were assessed by TCRbeta repertoire sequencing. A total of approximately 32 samples were included in the TCR-sequenced set, comprising roughly 19 Ad26.COV2.S vaccine recipients, 5 placebo recipients and 8 SARS-CoV-2 convalescent individuals. Trial participants were randomized into five groups of five, in which low-dose or high-dose Ad26.COV2.S was given once or twice, or placebo was given on both occasions. Blinding of investigators to trial group allocation was maintained during experiments and outcome assessment. Beyond this particular receptor, the publication reports: After vaccination, spike-specific CD8+ and CD4+ T cell responses were reported to show substantial breadth. Spike-specific TCR breadth was higher in Ad26.COV2.S recipients than in placebo recipients (P = 0.0014). Comparing responses between vaccine doses or regimens was not something the study was powered to do. The authors noted that the TCR breadth and depth analyses may have underestimated total T cell responses. Comparable non-spike TCR breadth was observed between vaccine and placebo recipients, consistent with only spike being contained in the vaccine.

The immunoSEQ Assay was used to sequence TCRbeta CDR3 regions. After extraction, genomic DNA underwent amplification by bias-controlled multiplex PCR, followed by high-throughput sequencing. Under the source paper's analysis protocol: To quantify the absolute abundance of every unique TCRbeta CDR3 region, sequences were collapsed and filtered. T cell fraction was estimated by normalizing TCRbeta template counts to usable DNA, with usable DNA measured through amplification of reference genes found in all nucleated cells. Repertoire TCRs were annotated as SARS-CoV-2-specific by exact matching of V gene, CDR3 amino acid sequence and J gene to a known reactive TCR set. The reference SARS-CoV-2 TCR set was derived from MIRA and filtered for enrichment in COVID-19-positive ImmuneCODE repertoires, a step that removed public or cross-reactive TCRs. Using the MIRA antigens, annotated TCRs were further analysed by specific ORF or by position within an ORF. Breadth was defined as annotated unique rearrangements over total unique productive rearrangements; depth was the summed frequency of those rearrangements. Two-sided Wilcoxon rank-sum tests were used to compare TCR breadth between groups. TCRdb stores this immuneACCESS table with in-frame sequences only. Part of the clones is absent; in the studies checked, under half of the shortfall reflects unresolved V genes, and no reason is known for the rest. V, J and clone size are taken as reported in that table, and D and trimming were inferred from the DNA itself. The sample contains some 640,000 clones, roughly 90% of them found a single time. The ten biggest clones cover 1.5% of the sample.

The receptor was derived from a person between 18 and 59 years old who received the Ad26.COV2.S COVID-19 vaccine or a placebo. The starting material was peripheral blood, obtained in a trial of Ad26.COV2.S vaccine versus placebo. The V gene is TRBV27 and the J gene is TRBJ2-1; 11 bases in the middle match TRBD2. The CDR3 is CASSPGTSGRDEQFF. The sequenced DNA: TGTGCCAGCAGTCCCGGGACTAGCGGCCGCGATGAGCAGTTCTTC.